This TCR beta chain was sequenced in a study of blood T cell repertoires in COVID-19. About the research overall: The cDNA or gDNA used as material had been derived from T cells, B-cell-depleted T cells, or PBMCs.

The V end lost 7 bases, the J end lost 4 bases, and 17 bases lay between the germline ends. The CDR3 length is 15 residues. CDR1 is ENHRY, CDR2 SYGVKD, per germline. Study processing details: How many nucleated cells were present was estimated from reference gene primer amplification. Produced via immunoSEQ multiplex PCR; TCRdb's table is partial and in-frame only. The D gene and trimming were derived from the DNA, and the V and J assignments and clone size from that table. The sample has more than 95,000 clones; about four fifths are singletons. This TCR derives from a human donor in a cohort sampled during active COVID-19. Sequenced sample: peripheral blood. The chain combines TRBV10-3 with TRBJ1-3; D is undetermined. CDR3 sequence (DNA): TGTGCCATCACCGAACAAGGAGGGTCGGGAAACACCATATATTTT. As protein: CAITEQGGSGNTIYF.